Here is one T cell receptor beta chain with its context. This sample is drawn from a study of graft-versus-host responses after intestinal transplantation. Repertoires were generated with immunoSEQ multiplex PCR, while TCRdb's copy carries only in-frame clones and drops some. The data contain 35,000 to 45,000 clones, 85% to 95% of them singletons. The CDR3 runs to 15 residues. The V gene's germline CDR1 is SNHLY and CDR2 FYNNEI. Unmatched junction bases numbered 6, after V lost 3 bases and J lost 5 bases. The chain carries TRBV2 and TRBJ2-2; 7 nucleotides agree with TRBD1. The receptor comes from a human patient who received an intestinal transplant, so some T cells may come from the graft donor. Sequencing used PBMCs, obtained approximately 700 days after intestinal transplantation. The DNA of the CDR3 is TGTGCCAGCAGTGACCCGGACAGGATTACCGGGGAGCTGTTTTTT. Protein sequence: CASSDPDRITGELFF.